This record covers a single T cell receptor (beta chain). Germline V gene lookup returns CDR1 KGHSH and CDR2 LQKENI. V lost 6 bases to trimming and J lost 4 bases, with 10 bases between them. CDR3 length equals 13 residues. Under the authors' procedure: Amplification of reference gene primers provided the estimated nucleated cell counts. Measured with immunoSEQ multiplex PCR; TCRdb has only the in-frame clones, and not every one. That table furnishes V, J and clone size, whereas the DNA furnished D and trimming. Of 150,000 to 200,000 clones in the sample, 90% to 95% were seen once. This sample was taken from a study of blood T cell repertoires in COVID-19. On the study more broadly: The United States, Italy and Spain were the sources of the acute and convalescent COVID-19 samples. In each case, the material was cDNA or gDNA derived from T cells, B-cell-depleted T cells, or PBMCs.

The Seattle site enrolled patients during active infection and followed them longitudinally. The sequenced material came from peripheral blood. The V gene is TRBV18, the J gene TRBJ1-5; D remains unclear. This TCR was sampled from a woman aged 55-69 years with COVID-19, enrolled during active disease. In DNA, the CDR3 is TGTGCCAGCTCCCCGGGAGCTAATCAGCCCCAGCATTTT. It yields the protein CASSPGANQPQHF. Full variable domain (missing parts from reference TRBV18 and TRBJ1-5): NAGVMQNPRHLVRRRGQEARLRCSPMKGHSHVYWYRQLPEEGLKFMVYLQKENIIDESGMPKERFSAEFPKEGPSILRIQQVVRGDSAAYFCASSPGANQPQHFGDGTRLSIL.